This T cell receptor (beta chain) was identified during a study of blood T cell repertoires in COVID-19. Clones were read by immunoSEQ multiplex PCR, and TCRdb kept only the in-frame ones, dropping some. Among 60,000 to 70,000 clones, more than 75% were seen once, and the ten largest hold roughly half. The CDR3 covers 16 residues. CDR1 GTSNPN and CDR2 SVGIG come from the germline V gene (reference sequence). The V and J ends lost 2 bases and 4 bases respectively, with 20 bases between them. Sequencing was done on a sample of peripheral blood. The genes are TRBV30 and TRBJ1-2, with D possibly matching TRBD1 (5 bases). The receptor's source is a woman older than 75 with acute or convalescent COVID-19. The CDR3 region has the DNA TGTGCCTGGAGTACCTCGGGCCAGGGAACATTCTATGGCTACACCTTC. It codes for CAWSTSGQGTFYGYTF.